This is a list of T cell receptor beta chains from one sample in a study of CD8+CD57+ T cells in acquired aplastic anemia. TCRdb processed the reads anew with MiXCR; each CDR3 protein has one entry. The sample lists 150,000 to 200,000 distinct CDR3 sequences; 48% were seen once. The sequenced sample consisted of sorted CD4+, CD8+, or CD8+CD57+ T cells (not recorded which) from PBMCs. The source is a human donor with aplastic anemia. CDR3s include the opening cysteine and the closing phenylalanine or tryptophan. D genes are given only for firm matches. Only part of the rows carry a size: once, few, many, or a class if the clone is expanded.

.	TRBJ1-5	.	TRBV7-3	TGTGCCAGCTCTTGGGGGGCTGGACAGCCCCAGCATTTT	CASSWGAGQPQHF
.	TRBJ1-2	.	TRBV10-3	TGTGCCATCAGCGGACTTGGCAGGGAGGGTGGCTACACCTTC	CAISGLGREGGYTF
.	TRBJ2-2	once	TRBV19	TGTGCCAGCAGCTTCGCTGGGGGGTGGACCGGGGAGCTGTTTTTT	CASSFAGGWTGELFF
TRBD2	TRBJ2-7	.	TRBV2	TGTGCCAGCAAAAATCGGGCGGGAGGGGTCTACGAGCAGTACTTC	CASKNRAGGVYEQYF
.	TRBJ2-7	many	TRBV11-2	TGTGCCAGCAGCTTAGGCCAGGTGTCCTACGAGCAGTACTTC	CASSLGQVSYEQYF
TRBD1	TRBJ1-1	few	TRBV25-1	TGTGCCAGCAGTGGTACAGGGGTCGCTGAAGCTTTCTTT	CASSGTGVAEAFF
.	TRBJ2-3	.	TRBV19	TGTGCCAGTAGTGTTGGACACCCGCCAGATACGCAGTATTTT	CASSVGHPPDTQYF
TRBD1	TRBJ2-7	many	TRBV20-1	TGCAGTGCCAACCCCAGGGGGCCCTACGAGCAGTACTTC	CSANPRGPYEQYF
TRBD2	TRBJ2-1	.	TRBV4-3	TGCGCCAGCAGCCAAGATTCGGCCGGCGGGAGTAAGCAGTTCTTC	CASSQDSAGGSKQFF
TRBD1	TRBJ1-4	many	TRBV5-1	TGCGCCAGCAGCTTGGGACAGGGAATATCGACTAATGAAAAACTGTTTTTT	CASSLGQGISTNEKLFF
.	TRBJ1-1	.	TRBV20-1	TGCAGTGCTAGAGAGATACAGGGAACTGAAGCTTTCTTT	CSAREIQGTEAFF